This T cell receptor beta chain was captured by sequencing in a study of cytomegalovirus exposure and HLA in healthy donors (dated by TCRdb to the late 2010s). Notes on the research overall: The 550 to 750 repertoires of the first cohort and the 120 validation repertoires were produced on the same platform, according to a later analysis. Besides the first cohort of about 730 subjects, a separate validation cohort made up of 95 to 150 different subjects was used. The study was designed to test whether signatures of past pathogen exposure could be identified by cataloging public T cell receptors. To predict cytomegalovirus infection status, the study brought together high-throughput TCR immunosequencing, statistical association of individual TCRs with disease status, and machine learning.

With regard to this clone: This clone's antigen is unknown. No per-base quality is available; no much larger clone lies one base away.

Separate from the roughly 700-subject first cohort, the validation cohort of some 130 subjects was the group to which the donors belonged. The library was generated by the immunoSEQ multiplex PCR assay. Concerning the study's data processing: A statistical classification framework was built to diagnose cytomegalovirus status from the catalog of TCR beta chain sequences. TCRdb obtained this table from immuneACCESS and retained in-frame rearrangements with V and J assigned. These tables miss some clones; where compared with another copy, unresolved V genes account for less than half of the shortfall, and the remainder is unexplained. That table gives V, J and clone size, and the DNA gave D and trimming. The sample table shows about 110,000 clones, and 90% to 97% are seen once. The ten biggest clones cover 0.67% of the sample. The CDR3 covers 14 residues, taking in both the cysteine and the phenylalanine. The DNA shown is the 42-base CDR3, in frame from base 1. Looking up the germline V gene yields CDR1 MDHEN and CDR2 SYDVKM. V was cut back by 3 bases and J by 1 base, leaving a gap of 9 bases between them.

On the study overall, not on this receptor specifically: Across donors, most TCR sequences were observed very rarely, whereas some public TCRs were present in many individuals. A few of the identified cytomegalovirus-associated TCR beta chains were confirmed in vitro to be specific for cytomegalovirus antigens. A later analysis lacked HLA typing for the validation cohort, so it scored co-occurrence in that cohort across all 130 or so repertoires. Of the cluster scores, roughly 95% were above 0 in a later analysis, which found that TCRs clustered in the first cohort also tended to co-occur in the 120 or so validation repertoires. The study gave a list of about 170 TCR beta chains associated with cytomegalovirus. In both the original and validation cohorts, the classifier was reported to diagnose cytomegalovirus status with high specificity and sensitivity. It was suggested by the authors that the approach could potentially be generalized to other disease states and immunological phenotypes.

The TCR was taken from a woman aged 18 to 35 in good health and CMV-seronegative. The chain uses TRBV28 and TRBJ1-1, with the D gene call left open. Specimen: PBMCs. The DNA reads TGTGCCAGCAGTTTGGCCCCAAAGAACACTGAAGCTTTCTTT. It is translated as CASSLAPKNTEAFF.